This T cell receptor (beta chain) is from a study of cytomegalovirus exposure and HLA in healthy donors. Findings and caveats of the study: Analyses of presence and absence presupposed an approximately uniform sequencing depth across donors.

To note about this clone: Its antigen is undetermined.

This CDR3 region has 13 residues. With 5 bases removed from V and 4 bases from J, the gap between germline ends came to 11 bases. Germline assignment: CDR1 LNHDA and CDR2 SQIVND (reference sequence). Likely unrecorded immune exposures existed in these nominally healthy donors. Primers for the PCR totalled 60 Vbeta and 13 Jbeta. The assay was immunoSEQ multiplex PCR, and TCRdb's table has in-frame clones only and misses some. The repertoire holds 140,000 to 150,000 clones, with 65% to 85% as singletons. The specimen sequenced was PBMCs. The receptor was isolated from a man aged 25 to 40 in good health and CMV-seronegative. V gene TRBV19 combines with J gene TRBJ1-2; maybe TRBD1 (6 bases). CDR3 coding DNA: TGTGCCAGTAGTCCCGGACAGTCCTATGGCTACACCTTC. It encodes CASSPGQSYGYTF.